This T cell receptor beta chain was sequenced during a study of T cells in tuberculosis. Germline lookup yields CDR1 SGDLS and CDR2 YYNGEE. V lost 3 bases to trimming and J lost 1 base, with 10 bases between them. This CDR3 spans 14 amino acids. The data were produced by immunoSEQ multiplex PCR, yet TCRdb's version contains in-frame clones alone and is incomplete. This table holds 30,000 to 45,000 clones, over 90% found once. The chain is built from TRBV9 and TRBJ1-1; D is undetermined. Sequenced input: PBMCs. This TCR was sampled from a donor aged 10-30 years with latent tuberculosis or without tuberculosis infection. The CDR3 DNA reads TGTGCCAGCAGCGCGGTGGGCCGGAACACTGAAGCTTTCTTT. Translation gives CASSAVGRNTEAFF.